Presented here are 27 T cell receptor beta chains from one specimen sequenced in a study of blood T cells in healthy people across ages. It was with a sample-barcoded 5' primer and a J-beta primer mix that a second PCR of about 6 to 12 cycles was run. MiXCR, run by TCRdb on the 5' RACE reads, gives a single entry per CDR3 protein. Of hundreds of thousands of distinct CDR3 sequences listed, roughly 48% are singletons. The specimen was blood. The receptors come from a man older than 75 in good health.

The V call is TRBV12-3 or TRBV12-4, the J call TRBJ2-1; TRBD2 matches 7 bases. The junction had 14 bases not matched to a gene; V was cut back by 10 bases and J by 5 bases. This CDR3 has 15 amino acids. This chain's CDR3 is CATKGGLAENNEQFF. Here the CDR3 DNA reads TGTGCCACCAAAGGAGGGCTAGCGGAGAACAATGAGCAGTTCTTC.

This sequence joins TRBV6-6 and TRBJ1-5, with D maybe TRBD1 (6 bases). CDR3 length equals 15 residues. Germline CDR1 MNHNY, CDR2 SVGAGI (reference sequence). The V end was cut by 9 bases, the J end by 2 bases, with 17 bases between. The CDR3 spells CASTLGGLGNQPQHF. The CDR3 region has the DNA TGTGCCAGTACTCTCGGGGGCTTGGGCAATCAGCCCCAGCATTTT.

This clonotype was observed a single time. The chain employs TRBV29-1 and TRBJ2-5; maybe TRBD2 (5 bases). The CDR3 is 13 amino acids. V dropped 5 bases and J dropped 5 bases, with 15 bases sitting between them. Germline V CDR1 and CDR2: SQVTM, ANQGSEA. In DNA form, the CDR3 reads TGCAGCGTTAGTCAAAAAAGAGGGGAGACCCAGTACTTC. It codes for CSVSQKRGETQYF.

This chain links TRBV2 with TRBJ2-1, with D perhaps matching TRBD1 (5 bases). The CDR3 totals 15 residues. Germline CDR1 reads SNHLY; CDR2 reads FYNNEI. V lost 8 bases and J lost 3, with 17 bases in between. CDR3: CASEEEQGNYNEQFF. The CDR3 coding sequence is TGTGCCAGCGAGGAAGAGCAGGGTAACTACAATGAGCAGTTCTTC. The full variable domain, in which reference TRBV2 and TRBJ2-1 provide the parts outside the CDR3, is EPEVTQTPSHQVTQMGQEVILRCVPISNHLYFYWYRQILGQKVEFLVSFYNNEISEKSEIFDDQFSVERPDGSNFTLKIRSTKLEDSAMYFCASEEEQGNYNEQFFGPGTRLTVL.

CDR3 sequence (DNA): TGTGCCAGCAGCGTAGGATCCAGCGGACAAGAGACCCAGTACTTC. As protein: CASSVGSSGQETQYF. V usage is TRBV9 and J usage is TRBJ2-5; a weak D match, TRBD2 (5 bases). The germline V gene encodes CDR1 SGDLS and CDR2 YYNGEE. The CDR3 consists of 15 residues. The germline V and J ends were trimmed by 0 bases and 2 bases, with 11 bases remaining between them.

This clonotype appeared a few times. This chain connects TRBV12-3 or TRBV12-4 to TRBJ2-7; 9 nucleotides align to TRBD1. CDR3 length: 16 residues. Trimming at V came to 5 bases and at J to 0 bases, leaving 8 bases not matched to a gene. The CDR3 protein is CASSPYRGQFSYEQYF. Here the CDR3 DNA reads TGTGCCAGCAGTCCGTACAGGGGGCAATTCTCCTACGAGCAGTACTTC.

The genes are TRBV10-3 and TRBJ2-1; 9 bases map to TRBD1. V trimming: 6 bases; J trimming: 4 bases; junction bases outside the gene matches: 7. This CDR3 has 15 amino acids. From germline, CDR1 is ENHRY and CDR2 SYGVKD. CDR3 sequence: CAISDPGQGYNEQFF. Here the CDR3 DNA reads TGTGCCATCAGCGACCCGGGACAGGGTTACAATGAGCAGTTCTTC.

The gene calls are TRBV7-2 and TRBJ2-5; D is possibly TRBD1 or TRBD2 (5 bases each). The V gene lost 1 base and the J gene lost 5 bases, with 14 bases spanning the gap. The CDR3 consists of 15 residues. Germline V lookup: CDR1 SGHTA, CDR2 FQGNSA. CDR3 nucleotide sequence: TGTGCCAGCAGCTTAGGCCGAAGATGGGGGGAGACCCAGTACTTC. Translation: CASSLGRRWGETQYF.

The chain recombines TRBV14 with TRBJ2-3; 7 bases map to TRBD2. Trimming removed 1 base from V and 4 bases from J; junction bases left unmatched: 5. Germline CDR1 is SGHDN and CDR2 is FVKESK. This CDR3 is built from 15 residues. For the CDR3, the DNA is TGTGCCAGCAGCCAAGTGGGAGGGCTGGCAGATACGCAGTATTTT. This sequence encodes CASSQVGGLADTQYF. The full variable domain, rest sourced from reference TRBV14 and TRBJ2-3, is EAGVTQFPSHSVIEKGQTVTLRCDPISGHDNLYWYRRVMGKEIKFLLHFVKESKQDESGMPNNRFLAERTGGTYSTLKVQPAELEDSGVYFCASSQVGGLADTQYFGPGTRLTVL.

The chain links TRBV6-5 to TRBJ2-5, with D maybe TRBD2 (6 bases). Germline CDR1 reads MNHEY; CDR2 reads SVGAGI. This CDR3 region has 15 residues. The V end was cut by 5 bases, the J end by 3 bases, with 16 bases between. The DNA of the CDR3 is TGTGCCAGCAGTCGGGACTGGGCGGCCAAAGAGACCCAGTACTTC. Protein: CASSRDWAAKETQYF.

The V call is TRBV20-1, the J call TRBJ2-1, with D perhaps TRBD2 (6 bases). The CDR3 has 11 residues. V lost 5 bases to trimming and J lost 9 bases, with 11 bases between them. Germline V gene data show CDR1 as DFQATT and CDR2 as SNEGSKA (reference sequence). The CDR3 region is CSAPSSAEQFF. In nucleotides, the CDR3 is TGCAGTGCTCCCTCTAGCGCTGAGCAGTTCTTC.

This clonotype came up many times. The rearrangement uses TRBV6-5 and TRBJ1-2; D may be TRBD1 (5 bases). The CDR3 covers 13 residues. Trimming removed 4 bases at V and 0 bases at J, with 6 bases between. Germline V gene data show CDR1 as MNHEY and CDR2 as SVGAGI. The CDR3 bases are TGTGCCAGCAGTTCAGGGACTAACTATGGCTACACCTTC. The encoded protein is CASSSGTNYGYTF.

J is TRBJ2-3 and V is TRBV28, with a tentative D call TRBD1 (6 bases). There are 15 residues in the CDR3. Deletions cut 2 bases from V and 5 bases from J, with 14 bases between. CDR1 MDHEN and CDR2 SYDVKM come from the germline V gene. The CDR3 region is CASSLGGRWEDTQYF. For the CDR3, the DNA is TGTGCCAGCAGTTTAGGGGGCAGATGGGAAGATACGCAGTATTTT. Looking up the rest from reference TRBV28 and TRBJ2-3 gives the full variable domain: DVKVTQSSRYLVKRTGEKVFLECVQDMDHENMFWYRQDPGLGLRLIYFSYDVKMKEKGDIPEGYSVSREKKERFSLILESASTNQTSMYLCASSLGGRWEDTQYFGPGTRLTVL.

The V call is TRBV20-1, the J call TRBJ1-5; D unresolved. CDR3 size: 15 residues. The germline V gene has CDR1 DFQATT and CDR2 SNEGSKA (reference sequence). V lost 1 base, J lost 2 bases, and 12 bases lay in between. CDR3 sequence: CSARVNGVGNQPQHF. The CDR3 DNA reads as TGCAGTGCTAGAGTTAACGGGGTAGGCAATCAGCCCCAGCATTTT.

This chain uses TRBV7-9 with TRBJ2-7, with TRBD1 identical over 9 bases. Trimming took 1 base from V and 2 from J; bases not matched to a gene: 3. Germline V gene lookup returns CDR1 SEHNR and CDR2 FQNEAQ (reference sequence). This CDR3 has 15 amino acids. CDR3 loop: CASSLVTGGPYEQYF. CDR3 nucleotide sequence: TGTGCCAGCAGCTTAGTGACAGGGGGGCCCTACGAGCAGTACTTC.

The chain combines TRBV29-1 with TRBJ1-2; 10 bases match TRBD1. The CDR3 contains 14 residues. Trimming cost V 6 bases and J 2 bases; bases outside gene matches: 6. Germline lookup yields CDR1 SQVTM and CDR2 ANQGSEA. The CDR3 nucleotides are TGCAGCGTCAACCCGACAGGGGGCAACTATGGCTACACCTTC. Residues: CSVNPTGGNYGYTF.

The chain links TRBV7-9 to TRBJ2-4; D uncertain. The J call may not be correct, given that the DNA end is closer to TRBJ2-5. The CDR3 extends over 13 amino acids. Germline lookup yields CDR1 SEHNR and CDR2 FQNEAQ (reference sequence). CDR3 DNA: TGTGCCAGCAGCTTATTTCAGGATGAGACCCAGTACTTC. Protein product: CASSLFQDETQYF.

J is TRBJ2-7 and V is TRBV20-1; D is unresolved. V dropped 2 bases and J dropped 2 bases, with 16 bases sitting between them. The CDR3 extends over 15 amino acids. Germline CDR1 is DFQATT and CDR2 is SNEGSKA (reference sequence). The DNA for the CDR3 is TGCAGTGCTAGACCCATGGTTGTGGTTACCTACGAGCAGTACTTC. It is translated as CSARPMVVVTYEQYF.

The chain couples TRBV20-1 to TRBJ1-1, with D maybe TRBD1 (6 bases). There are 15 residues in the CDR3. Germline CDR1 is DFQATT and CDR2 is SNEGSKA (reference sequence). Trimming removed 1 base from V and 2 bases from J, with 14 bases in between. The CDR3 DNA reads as TGCAGTGCTAGAGTCGGAGGACAGACCAACACTGAAGCTTTCTTT. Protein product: CSARVGGQTNTEAFF.

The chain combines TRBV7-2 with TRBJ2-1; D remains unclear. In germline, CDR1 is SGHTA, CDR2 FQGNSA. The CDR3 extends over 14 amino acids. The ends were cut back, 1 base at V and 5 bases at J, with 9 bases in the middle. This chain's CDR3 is CASSLGQPHNEQFF. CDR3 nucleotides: TGTGCCAGCAGCTTAGGGCAGCCTCACAATGAGCAGTTCTTC.

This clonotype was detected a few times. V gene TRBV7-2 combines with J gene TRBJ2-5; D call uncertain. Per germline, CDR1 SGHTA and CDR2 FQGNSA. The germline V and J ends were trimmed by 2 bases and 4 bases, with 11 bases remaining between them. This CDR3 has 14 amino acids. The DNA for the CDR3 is TGTGCCAGCAGCTTACCTGCAACCCGAGAGACCCAGTACTTC. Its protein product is CASSLPATRETQYF. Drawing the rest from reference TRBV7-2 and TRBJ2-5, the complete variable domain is GAGVSQSPSNKVTEKGKDVELRCDPISGHTALYWYRQSLGQGLEFLIYFQGNSAPDKSGLPSDRFSAERTGGSVSTLTIQRTQQEDSAVYLCASSLPATRETQYFGPGTRLLVL.

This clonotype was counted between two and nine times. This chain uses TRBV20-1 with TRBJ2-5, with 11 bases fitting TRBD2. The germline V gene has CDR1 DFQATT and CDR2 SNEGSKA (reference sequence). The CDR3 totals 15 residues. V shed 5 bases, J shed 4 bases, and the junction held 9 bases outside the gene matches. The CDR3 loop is CSAPGSGGATETQYF. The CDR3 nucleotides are TGCAGTGCTCCCGGTAGCGGGGGGGCAACAGAGACCCAGTACTTC.

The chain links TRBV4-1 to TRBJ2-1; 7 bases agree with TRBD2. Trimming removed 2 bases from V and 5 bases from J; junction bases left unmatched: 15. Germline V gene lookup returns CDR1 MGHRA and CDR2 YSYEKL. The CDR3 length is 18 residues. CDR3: CASSQSRYRGEGNNEQFF. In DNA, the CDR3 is TGCGCCAGCAGCCAAAGTAGGTATCGGGGGGAAGGAAACAATGAGCAGTTCTTC.

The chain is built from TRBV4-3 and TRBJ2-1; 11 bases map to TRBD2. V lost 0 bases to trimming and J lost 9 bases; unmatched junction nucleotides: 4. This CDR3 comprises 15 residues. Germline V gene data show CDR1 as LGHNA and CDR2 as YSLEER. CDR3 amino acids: CASSQDDLAGGEQFF. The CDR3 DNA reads TGCGCCAGCAGCCAAGATGACCTAGCGGGGGGTGAGCAGTTCTTC.

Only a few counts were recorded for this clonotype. CDR3: CASSFKAGGTYEQYF. The CDR3 nucleotides are TGTGCCAGCAGTTTCAAGGCCGGTGGGACCTACGAGCAGTACTTC. This rearrangement joins TRBV27 to TRBJ2-7; the D is unclear. The CDR3 is made up of 15 amino acids. V was shortened by 3 bases and J by 2 bases, with 14 bases between the two germline ends. Germline CDR1 and CDR2: MNHEY and SMNVEV (reference sequence).

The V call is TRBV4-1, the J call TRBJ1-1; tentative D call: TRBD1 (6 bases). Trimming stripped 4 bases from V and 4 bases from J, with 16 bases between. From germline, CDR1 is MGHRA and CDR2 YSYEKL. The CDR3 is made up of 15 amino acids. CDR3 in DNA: TGCGCCAGCAGCCTCGGAGGGGGGTGGAGCACTGAAGCTTTCTTT. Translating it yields CASSLGGGWSTEAFF.

The CDR3, as DNA: TGTGCCAGCAGCGTAGGCGGGGGTGCGGGCTCCTACGAGCAGTACTTC. This translates into CASSVGGGAGSYEQYF. The rearrangement joins TRBV9 to TRBJ2-7, with 7 bases identical to TRBD2. The CDR3 is 16 amino acids. The germline V gene encodes CDR1 SGDLS and CDR2 YYNGEE. The J segment lost 0 bases and the V segment lost 0 bases, leaving 6 bases of the junction unmatched.